The sequence of this T cell receptor (beta chain) was determined in a study of blood T cells in healthy people across ages. The wider study: About one barcoded beta molecule per two T cells came from capture by template switching. Study-wide points: Compared with aged donors, long-lived donors showed fewer expanded clones, suggesting selection.

PCR was performed a second time for roughly 7 to 11 cycles using a sample-barcoded 5' primer and a J-beta primer mix. CDR3-containing paired-end reads numbering at least 2.5 million came from each sample. TCRdb processed the 5' RACE reads anew with MiXCR; each CDR3 protein has one entry. The sample lists 1.5 million to 1.9 million distinct CDR3 sequences, 35% to 45% occurring once. Extracted total RNA amounted to at least 5.5 micrograms for each sample. Germline V gene data show CDR1 as DFQATT and CDR2 as SNEGSKA (reference sequence). This CDR3 spans 14 amino acids. Trimming at V came to 6 bases and at J to 2 bases, leaving 7 bases not matched to a gene. On this clonotype itself: Its target is unknown.

The source is a woman aged 18-30 years in good health. J is TRBJ1-5 and V is TRBV20-1, with 7 bases identical to TRBD1. The sequencing input was blood. Here the CDR3 reads CSAHRGGGNQPQHF. The CDR3 DNA reads TGCAGTGCCCACAGGGGCGGTGGCAATCAGCCCCAGCATTTT.